This entry concerns a single T cell receptor (beta chain). Its antigen is not identified. These data belong to a study of T cell responses to AZD1222 COVID-19 vaccine. Overall study results and limits: Recipients of two AZD1222 doses showed rising Spike-specific TCR breadth and depth. Nearly half of the spike-specific TCRs reportedly recognize variant regions that carry no mutations. The donor cohort was predominantly white British with a female majority, and clonal diversity may have been underestimated.

The CDR3 consists of 15 residues. From germline, CDR1 is LNHDA and CDR2 SQIVND (reference sequence). V lost 6 bases to trimming and J lost 3 bases; unmatched junction nucleotides: 11. Sequencing was performed with immunoSEQ multiplex PCR; in TCRdb, only in-frame clones are kept and a portion is missing. The table includes approximately 120,000 clones, roughly 87% detected once. This specimen consisted of peripheral blood, obtained on day 0 of MenACWY control vaccination. The sequence derives from an adult in good health. The rearrangement joins TRBV19 to TRBJ2-7; 7 bases are a match to TRBD1. In DNA, the CDR3 is TGTGCCAGTAGCCTAAGTCCGCAGGGGGTCTACGAGCAGTACTTC. Translated, it gives CASSLSPQGVYEQYF.